The 3 T cell receptor beta chains below were found in one sample sequenced in a study of identical twins. Via MiXCR, TCRdb re-called the 5' RACE reads, giving one row per CDR3 protein. The data contain 1,800,000 or so distinct CDR3 sequences, about 32% of them seen just once; the ten biggest clones take up more than 0.25%. The material sequenced was cord blood. These receptors all stem from a newborn girl in good health.

This clonotype was recorded a few times. The V and J genes are TRBV5-1 and TRBJ2-2; D might be TRBD1 or TRBD2, each matching 5 bases. V dropped 0 bases and J dropped 4 bases, with 22 bases sitting between them. There are 19 residues in the CDR3. The V gene's germline CDR1 is SGHRS and CDR2 YFSETQ. Here the CDR3 reads CASSLENMLGVPSTGELFF. In nucleotides, the CDR3 is TGCGCCAGCAGCTTGGAAAATATGTTGGGGGTTCCTTCCACCGGGGAGCTGTTTTTT.

This clonotype was seen only once. The chain is built from TRBV3-1 and TRBJ2-3, with TRBD1 identical over 9 bases. J lost 5 bases, V lost 2 bases, and 8 bases had no gene match. This CDR3 contains 16 residues. Germline CDR1 LGHDT, CDR2 YNNKEL (reference sequence). CDR3 sequence (DNA): TGTGCCAGCAGCCAACTTACAGGGGGCAGGGGAGATACGCAGTATTTT. The encoded protein is CASSQLTGGRGDTQYF.

The chain has TRBV27 and TRBJ2-5, with D possibly TRBD2 on 6 matching bases. The CDR3 runs 13 residues. The V and J ends lost 8 bases and 11 bases respectively, with 21 bases between them. Germline values: CDR1 MNHEY, CDR2 SMNVEV (reference sequence). CDR3 amino acids: CASARDGYNEQYF. The CDR3 nucleotides are TGTGCCAGCGCGCGGGACGGTTACAATGAGCAGTACTTC.